The 21 T cell receptor beta chains reported below all come from one sample, sequenced in a study of PD-L1 blockade in urothelial cancer (dated by TCRdb to the late 2010s). The sample's time point label, decoded: pretreatment peripheral blood. Library method: the immunoSEQ multiplex PCR assay. Here the immuneACCESS table is served through TCRdb, limited to in-frame sequences with V and J called. Missing clones are a known gap in these copies; in checked studies unresolved V genes cover under half, and the rest lacks a known reason. Recorded for this sample are about 50,000 clones; about 86% of them occurred a single time. 3% to 4% of the sample goes to the ten largest clones. The sequences come from PBMCs, collected around atezolizumab (anti-PD-L1) treatment. The receptors shown here come from a man aged 65 to 79 with urothelial cancer.

The chain couples TRBV7-3 to TRBJ2-3; 10 bases match TRBD2. There are 16 residues in the CDR3. Trimming cost V 2 bases and J 6 bases; bases outside gene matches: 8. Germline CDR1 SGHTA, CDR2 FQGTGA. The CDR3 spells CASSLGLAGAKDTQYF. For the CDR3, the DNA is TGTGCCAGCAGCTTAGGTCTAGCGGGGGCCAAGGATACGCAGTATTTT.

CDR3: CASSAEGGPGNYGYTF. The CDR3 DNA reads TGTGCCAGCAGTGCCGAAGGGGGCCCGGGTAACTATGGCTACACCTTC. J is TRBJ1-2 and V is TRBV2; 7 positions match TRBD1. The J segment lost 1 base and the V segment lost 4 bases, leaving 9 bases of the junction unmatched. This CDR3 has 16 amino acids. Germline CDR1 and CDR2: SNHLY and FYNNEI.

The chain recombines TRBV5-1 with TRBJ1-5; TRBD1 matches at 8 bases. V lost 4 bases, J lost 3 bases, and 3 bases stayed unmatched. The germline V gene has CDR1 SGHRS and CDR2 YFSETQ. The CDR3 runs 14 residues. DNA for the CDR3: TGCGCCAGCAGCACGGGACAGGACAATCAGCCCCAGCATTTT. This sequence encodes CASSTGQDNQPQHF.

The chain uses TRBV27 and TRBJ2-6; D not resolved. The germline V gene has CDR1 MNHEY and CDR2 SMNVEV (reference sequence). V was clipped by 3 bases and J by 0 bases, with 6 bases between them. The CDR3 is 15 amino acids. Here the CDR3 DNA reads TGTGCCAGCAGTTTGGCCGACTCTGGGGCCAACGTCCTGACTTTC. Translated, it gives CASSLADSGANVLTF.

This chain connects TRBV15 to TRBJ1-2, with TRBD1 identical over 8 bases. The CDR3 contains 17 residues. Trimming removed 0 bases from V and 7 bases from J; junction bases left unmatched: 13. The germline V gene has CDR1 LNHNV and CDR2 YYDKDF (reference sequence). CDR3 nucleotide sequence: TGTGCCACCAGCAGAGATAAAGCAGCACAGGGGGTAATTGGCTACACCTTC. Protein product: CATSRDKAAQGVIGYTF.

The genes are TRBV27 and TRBJ2-7; D may be TRBD2 (6 bases). The CDR3 loop spans 13 amino acids. Between the trimmed V and J ends, which lost 3 bases and 7 bases, there was a span of 13 bases. Looked up from germline, CDR1 is MNHEY and CDR2 is SMNVEV (reference sequence). The CDR3 region is CASSLGGKQEQYF. The CDR3, as DNA: TGTGCCAGCAGTTTGGGCGGGAAACAGGAGCAGTACTTC.

The chain combines TRBV4-3 with TRBJ1-1; D remains ambiguous. V lost 5 bases and J lost 3, with 13 bases in between. CDR3 length equals 14 residues. CDR1 and CDR2 from the germline V gene are LGHNA and YSLEER. The CDR3 here is CASSVRSVDTEAFF. In nucleotides, the CDR3 is TGCGCCAGCAGCGTTCGATCAGTGGACACTGAAGCTTTCTTT.

The gene calls are TRBV5-8 and TRBJ1-2; D gene ambiguous. Germline V gene data show CDR1 as SGHTS and CDR2 as YDEGEE. Trimming removed 1 base from V and 4 bases from J, with 11 bases in between. CDR3 length: 14 residues. As DNA, the CDR3 is TGTGCCAGCAGCTTGTACGCGGAATTCTATGGCTACACCTTC. This codes for CASSLYAEFYGYTF.

The V gene is TRBV19, the J gene TRBJ1-1; tentative D call: TRBD1 (6 bases). This CDR3 is built from 14 residues. In germline, CDR1 is LNHDA, CDR2 SQIVND (reference sequence). The V gene lost 3 bases and the J gene lost 8 bases, with 16 bases spanning the gap. The CDR3 DNA reads TGTGCCAGTAGTATCCGGGGGGCCGGACGCGAAGCTTTCTTT. This encodes CASSIRGAGREAFF.

The V gene is TRBV9, the J gene TRBJ2-2, with TRBD2 matching 7 bases. The CDR3 is made up of 12 amino acids. V shed 4 bases, J shed 8 bases, and the junction held 2 bases outside the gene matches. Germline V gene lookup returns CDR1 SGDLS and CDR2 YYNGEE. The CDR3 reads CASSLSGGELFF. DNA of the CDR3: TGTGCCAGCAGCCTTAGCGGGGGGGAGCTGTTTTTT.

The rearrangement joins TRBV27 to TRBJ2-7; TRBD1 agrees at 7 bases. CDR1 is MNHEY and CDR2 is SMNVEV in the germline V gene (reference sequence). V was clipped by 6 bases and J by 5 bases; unmatched bases: 10. The CDR3 length is 14 residues. This CDR3 reads CASSYTQGYDEQYF. The CDR3 DNA reads TGTGCCAGCAGCTACACACAGGGGTACGACGAGCAGTACTTC.

The chain carries TRBV19 and TRBJ2-1; 7 bases fit TRBD2. CDR3 size: 15 residues. V was clipped by 10 bases and J by 4 bases; unmatched bases: 13. Germline CDR1 reads LNHDA; CDR2 reads SQIVND (reference sequence). This CDR3 reads CATTNSGSAYNEQFF. DNA for the CDR3: TGTGCCACTACAAATAGCGGGTCAGCGTACAATGAGCAGTTCTTC.

The chain combines TRBV18 with TRBJ2-1; a possible D gene is TRBD2 (6 bases). Germline loops: CDR1 KGHSH, CDR2 LQKENI. V lost 3 bases to trimming and J lost 8 bases, with 23 bases between them. This CDR3 is built from 17 residues. CDR3 coding DNA: TGTGCCAGCTCACCCCAATTGGACGGGGGATTTAGCGATGAGCAGTTCTTC. Residues: CASSPQLDGGFSDEQFF.

The chain uses TRBV15 and TRBJ1-1; D unresolved. Per germline, CDR1 LNHNV and CDR2 YYDKDF (reference sequence). Trimming cost V 1 base and J 0 bases, with 12 bases left between them. This CDR3 is 16 amino acids long. The CDR3 loop reads CATSRGSGNLNTEAFF. The CDR3 region has the DNA TGTGCCACCAGCAGAGGATCCGGGAATCTGAACACTGAAGCTTTCTTT. Complete variable domain (other parts from reference TRBV15 and TRBJ1-1): DAMVIQNPRYQVTQFGKPVTLSCSQTLNHNVMYWYQQKSSQAPKLLFHYYDKDFNNEADTPDNFQSRRPNTSFCFLDIRSPGLGDTAMYLCATSRGSGNLNTEAFFGQGTRLTVV.

V is TRBV11-1 and J is TRBJ1-2, with D unresolved. The CDR3 runs 15 residues. Per the germline V gene, CDR1 is SGHAT and CDR2 is FQDESV (reference sequence). Trimming removed 3 bases at V and 3 bases at J, with 14 bases between. CDR3 amino acids: CASSFSADTYYGYTF. CDR3 DNA: TGTGCCAGCAGCTTTTCGGCGGATACCTACTATGGCTACACCTTC.

The V gene is TRBV18, the J gene TRBJ2-7; 11 bases agree with TRBD1. This CDR3 is 14 amino acids long. V shed 6 bases, J shed 6 bases, and the junction held 7 bases outside the gene matches. Per the germline V gene, CDR1 is KGHSH and CDR2 is LQKENI. The CDR3 DNA reads as TGTGCCAGCTCTGGGACAGGGGGGCTGGGCGAGCAGTACTTC. Translating gives CASSGTGGLGEQYF.

J is TRBJ2-6 and V is TRBV29-1; TRBD1 aligns across 9 bases. Germline CDR1 reads SQVTM; CDR2 reads ANQGSEA. V shed 7 bases and J 0 bases; nucleotides not matched to a gene: 10. The CDR3 totals 17 residues. The CDR3 DNA reads as TGCAGCGCGACGACGGGACAGGGATACTCTGGGGCCAACGTCCTGACTTTC. Its protein product is CSATTGQGYSGANVLTF. The full variable domain, its missing parts supplied by reference TRBV29-1 and TRBJ2-6, is SAVISQKPSRDICQRGTSLTIQCQVDSQVTMMFWYRQQPGQSLTLIATANQGSEATYESGFVIDKFPISRPNLTFSTLTVSNMSPEDSSIYLCSATTGQGYSGANVLTFGAGSRLTVL.

In its sample, this clone was seen a few times. V is TRBV2 and J is TRBJ1-5, with unresolved D. The CDR3 has 13 residues. Trimming removed 1 base from V and 9 bases from J, with 10 bases in between. Germline CDR1 reads SNHLY; CDR2 reads FYNNEI. CDR3 sequence: CASSEEGGRPQHF. DNA for the CDR3: TGTGCCAGCAGTGAAGAGGGCGGGAGGCCCCAGCATTTT. Variable domain in full (rest from reference TRBV2 and TRBJ1-5): EPEVTQTPSHQVTQMGQEVILRCVPISNHLYFYWYRQILGQKVEFLVSFYNNEISEKSEIFDDQFSVERPDGSNFTLKIRSTKLEDSAMYFCASSEEGGRPQHFGDGTRLSIL.

This chain uses TRBV28 with TRBJ1-2; tentatively, D is TRBD1 (5 bases). V lost 4 bases and J 0 bases, leaving 6 bases between the germline ends. This CDR3 comprises 13 residues. Per the germline V gene, CDR1 is MDHEN and CDR2 is SYDVKM. CDR3 DNA: TGTGCCAGCAGTTCAGGGACTAACTATGGCTACACCTTC. Protein sequence: CASSSGTNYGYTF.

Only a few counts were recorded for this clone. The rearrangement links TRBV18 to TRBJ1-1; D is perhaps TRBD1 (5 bases). This CDR3 comprises 13 residues. V lost 4 bases, J lost 7 bases, and 13 bases lay in between. CDR1 and CDR2 (germline): KGHSH, LQKENI. The CDR3 DNA is TGTGCCAGCTCACTTAACCACGGGGGTGAAGCTTTCTTT. Translation gives CASSLNHGGEAFF.

This chain joins TRBV5-1 and TRBJ1-4; 8 bases are a match to TRBD1. V was pared by 2 bases and J by 5 bases, with 5 bases of the junction left unmatched. Per germline, CDR1 SGHRS and CDR2 YFSETQ. CDR3 length: 15 amino acids. The CDR3 region is CASSFKGQANEKLFF. CDR3 coding DNA: TGCGCCAGCAGCTTTAAGGGACAGGCCAATGAAAAACTGTTTTTT. Full variable domain (missing parts from reference TRBV5-1 and TRBJ1-4): KAGVTQTPRYLIKTRGQQVTLSCSPISGHRSVSWYQQTPGQGLQFLFEYFSETQRNKGNFPGRFSGRQFSNSRSEMNVSTLELGDSALYLCASSFKGQANEKLFFGSGTQLSVL.